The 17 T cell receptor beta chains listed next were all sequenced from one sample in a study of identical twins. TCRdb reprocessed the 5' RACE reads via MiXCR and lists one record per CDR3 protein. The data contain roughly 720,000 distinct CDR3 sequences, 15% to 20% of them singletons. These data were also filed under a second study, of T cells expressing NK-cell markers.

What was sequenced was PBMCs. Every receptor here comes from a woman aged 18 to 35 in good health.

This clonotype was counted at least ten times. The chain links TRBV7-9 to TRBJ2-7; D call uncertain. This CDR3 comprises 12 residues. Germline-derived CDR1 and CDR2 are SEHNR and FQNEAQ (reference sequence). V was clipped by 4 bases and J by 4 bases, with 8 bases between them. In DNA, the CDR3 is TGTGCCAGCAGCTCCGGACCTTACGAGCAGTACTTC. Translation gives CASSSGPYEQYF.

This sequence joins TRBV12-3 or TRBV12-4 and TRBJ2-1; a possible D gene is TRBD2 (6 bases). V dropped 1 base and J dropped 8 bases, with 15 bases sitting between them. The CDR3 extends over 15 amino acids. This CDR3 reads CASSLGSGGGHEQFF. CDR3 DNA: TGTGCCAGCAGTTTAGGTTCCGGGGGTGGGCATGAGCAGTTCTTC.

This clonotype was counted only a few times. Here the CDR3 DNA reads TGCAGTGCTAGGAGTAGCGGGAGGGCCACCGGGGAGCTGTTTTTT. The encoded protein is CSARSSGRATGELFF. The V and J genes are TRBV20-1 and TRBJ2-2; 11 bases agree with TRBD2. V was clipped by 3 bases and J by 4 bases; unmatched bases: 4. This CDR3 region has 15 residues. CDR1 DFQATT and CDR2 SNEGSKA come from the germline V gene (reference sequence).

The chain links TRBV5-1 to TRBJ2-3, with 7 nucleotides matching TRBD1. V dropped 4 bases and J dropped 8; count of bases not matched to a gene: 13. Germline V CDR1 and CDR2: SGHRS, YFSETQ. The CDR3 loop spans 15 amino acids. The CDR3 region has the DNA TGCGCCAGCAGCATCCTGACAGGGCAAGTCGGTACGCAGTATTTT. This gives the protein CASSILTGQVGTQYF.

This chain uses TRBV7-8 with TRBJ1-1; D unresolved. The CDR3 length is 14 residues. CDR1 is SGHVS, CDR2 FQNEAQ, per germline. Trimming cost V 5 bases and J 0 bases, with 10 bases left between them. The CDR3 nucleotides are TGTGCCAGCAGCCCCCTTATCGTGAACACTGAAGCTTTCTTT. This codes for CASSPLIVNTEAFF.

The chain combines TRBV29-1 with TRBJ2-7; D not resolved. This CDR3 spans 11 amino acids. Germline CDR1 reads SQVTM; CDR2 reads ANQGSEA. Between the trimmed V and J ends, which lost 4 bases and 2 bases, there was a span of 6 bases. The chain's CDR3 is CSVASTYEQYF. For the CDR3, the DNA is TGCAGCGTTGCCAGCACCTACGAGCAGTACTTC.

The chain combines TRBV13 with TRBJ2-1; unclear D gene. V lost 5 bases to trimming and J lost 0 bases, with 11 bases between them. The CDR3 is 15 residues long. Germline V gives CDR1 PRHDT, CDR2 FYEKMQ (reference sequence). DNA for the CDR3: TGTGCCAGCAGCCTCCTACCTACCTCCTACAATGAGCAGTTCTTC. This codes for CASSLLPTSYNEQFF.

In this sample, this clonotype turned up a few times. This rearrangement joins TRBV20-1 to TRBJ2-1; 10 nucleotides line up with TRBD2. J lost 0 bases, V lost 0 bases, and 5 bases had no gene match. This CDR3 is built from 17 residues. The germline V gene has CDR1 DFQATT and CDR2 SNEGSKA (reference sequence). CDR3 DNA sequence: TGCAGTGCTAGAGATCCTAGCGGGAGCCACTCCTACAATGAGCAGTTCTTC. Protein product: CSARDPSGSHSYNEQFF.

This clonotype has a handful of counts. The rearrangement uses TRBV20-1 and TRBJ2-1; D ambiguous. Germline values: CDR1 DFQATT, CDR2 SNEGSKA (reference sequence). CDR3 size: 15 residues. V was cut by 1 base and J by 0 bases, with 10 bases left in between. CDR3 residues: CSARAHSGSYNEQFF. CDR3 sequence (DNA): TGCAGTGCTAGAGCCCATTCCGGCTCCTACAATGAGCAGTTCTTC.

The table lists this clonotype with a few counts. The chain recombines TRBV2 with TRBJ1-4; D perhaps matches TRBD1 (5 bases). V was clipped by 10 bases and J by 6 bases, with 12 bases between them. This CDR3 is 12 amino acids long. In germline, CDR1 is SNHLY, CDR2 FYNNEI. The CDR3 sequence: CATRDDDEKLFF. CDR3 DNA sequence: TGTGCCACCCGGGACGATGATGAAAAACTGTTTTTT.

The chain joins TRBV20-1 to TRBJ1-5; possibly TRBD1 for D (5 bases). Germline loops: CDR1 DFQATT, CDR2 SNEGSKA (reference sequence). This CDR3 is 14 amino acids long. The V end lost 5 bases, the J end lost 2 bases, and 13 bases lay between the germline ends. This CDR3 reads CSAGAQGGNQPQHF. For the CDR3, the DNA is TGCAGTGCTGGAGCTCAGGGAGGCAATCAGCCCCAGCATTTT.

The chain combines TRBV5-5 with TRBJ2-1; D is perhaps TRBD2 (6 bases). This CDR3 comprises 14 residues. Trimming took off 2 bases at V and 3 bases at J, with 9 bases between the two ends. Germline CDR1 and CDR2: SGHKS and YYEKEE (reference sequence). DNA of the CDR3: TGTGCCAGCAGCTTCCTAGCGTACTACAATGAGCAGTTCTTC. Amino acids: CASSFLAYYNEQFF.

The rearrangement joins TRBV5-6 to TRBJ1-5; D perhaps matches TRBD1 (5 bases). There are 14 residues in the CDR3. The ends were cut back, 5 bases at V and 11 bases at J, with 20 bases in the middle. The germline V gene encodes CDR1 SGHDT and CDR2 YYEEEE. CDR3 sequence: CASSPGLTVKSQHF. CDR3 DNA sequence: TGTGCCAGCAGTCCGGGACTGACGGTAAAATCCCAGCATTTT.

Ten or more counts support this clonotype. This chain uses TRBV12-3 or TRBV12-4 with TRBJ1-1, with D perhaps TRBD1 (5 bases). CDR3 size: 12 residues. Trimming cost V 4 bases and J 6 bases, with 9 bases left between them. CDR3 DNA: TGTGCCAGCAGTTCAGGGAGGCCTGAAGCTTTCTTT. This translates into CASSSGRPEAFF.

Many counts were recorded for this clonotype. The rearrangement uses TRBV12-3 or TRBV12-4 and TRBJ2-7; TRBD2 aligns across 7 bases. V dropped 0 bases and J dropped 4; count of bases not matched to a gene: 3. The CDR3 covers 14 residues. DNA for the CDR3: TGTGCCAGCAGTTTAGCGGGAGGGCCTTACGAGCAGTACTTC. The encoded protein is CASSLAGGPYEQYF.

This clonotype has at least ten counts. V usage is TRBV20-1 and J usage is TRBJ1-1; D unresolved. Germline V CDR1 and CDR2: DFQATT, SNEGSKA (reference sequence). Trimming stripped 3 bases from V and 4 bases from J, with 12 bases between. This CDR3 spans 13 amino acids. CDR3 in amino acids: CSASERSGTEAFF. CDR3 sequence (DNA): TGCAGTGCTAGCGAGAGGTCGGGCACTGAAGCTTTCTTT.

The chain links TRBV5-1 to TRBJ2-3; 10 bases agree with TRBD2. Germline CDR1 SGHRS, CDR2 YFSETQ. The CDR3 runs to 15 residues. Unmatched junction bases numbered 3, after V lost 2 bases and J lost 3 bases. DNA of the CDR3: TGCGCCAGCAGCTTCGGTAGCGGGGGGACAGATACGCAGTATTTT. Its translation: CASSFGSGGTDTQYF.